The T cell receptor beta chain described here comes from a study of control samples from healthy donors and cancer patients. The data were produced by immunoSEQ multiplex PCR, yet TCRdb's version contains in-frame clones alone and is incomplete. Of 75,000 to 90,000 clones listed, approximately 87% are singletons. The ends were cut back, 1 base at V and 7 bases at J, with 10 bases in the middle. The CDR3 is 13 residues long. The germline V gene encodes CDR1 SGHTA and CDR2 FQGTGA. This clonotype was sampled from a woman between 40 and 50 years old in good health. The chain employs TRBV7-3 and TRBJ2-5, with a possible D match to TRBD2 (5 bases). The specimen was blood. DNA of the CDR3: TGTGCCAGCAGCTTAATACTAGGATCGACCCAGTACTTC. Amino acids: CASSLILGSTQYF. The whole variable domain, filled in from reference TRBV7-3 and TRBJ2-5, reads GAGVSQTPSNKVTEKGKYVELRCDPISGHTALYWYRQSLGQGPEFLIYFQGTGAADDSGLPNDRFFAVRPEGSVSTLKIQRTERGDSAVYLCASSLILGSTQYFGPGTRLLVL.